The clone carrying this TCR beta chain was counted at least ten times. Antigen specificity is unknown. The sample is drawn from a study of neurological immune-mediated disorders. With 10-nucleotide random UMIs included, cDNA was synthesized by 5'RACE. TCRdb reprocessed the 5' RACE reads via MiXCR and lists one record per CDR3 protein. Of under 70,000 distinct CDR3 sequences listed, about 3.7% are singletons. The study built unsorted libraries from 2 million PBMCs kept at -80 C. The study, taken as a whole, reports: HTLV-1-associated myelopathy had the most TCR clonal expansion, while multiple sclerosis had the least, a level that fell below healthy controls.

The V end was cut by 2 bases, the J end by 4 bases, with 14 bases between. CDR1 and CDR2 (germline): DFQATT, SNEGSKA (reference sequence). The CDR3 contains 14 residues. J is TRBJ1-1 and V is TRBV20-1; D not certain. The sequence was obtained from a woman aged 60-75 years with multiple sclerosis. Input material: PBMCs. CDR3 sequence: CSARIRRRPTEAFF. CDR3 nucleotide sequence: TGCAGTGCTAGAATCCGCCGCCGACCCACTGAAGCTTTCTTT.